Following are 7 T cell receptor beta chains from one sample sequenced in a study of cytomegalovirus exposure and HLA in healthy donors. The PCR employed 60 Vbeta primers together with 13 Jbeta primers. Produced via immunoSEQ multiplex PCR; TCRdb's table is partial and in-frame only. Among fewer than 200,000 clones, over 70% were seen once, and the ten largest hold 3%. Sequencing used PBMCs. Source of these receptors: a woman aged 45 to 65 in good health and CMV-seropositive.

The chain recombines TRBV5-6 with TRBJ2-7, with 11 positions matching TRBD2. CDR1 is SGHDT, CDR2 YYEEEE, per germline. The CDR3 runs 14 residues. J gave up 6 bases and V 5 bases, and 7 bases lay outside the gene matches. This chain's CDR3 is CASSSLAGGGEQYF. In nucleotides, the CDR3 is TGTGCCAGCAGTTCCCTAGCGGGGGGAGGCGAGCAGTACTTC.

V usage is TRBV5-6 and J usage is TRBJ2-7, with TRBD1 matching 11 bases. This CDR3 comprises 16 residues. Germline trimming cut 3 bases from V and 3 bases from J; bases unmatched to any gene: 8. Germline loops: CDR1 SGHDT, CDR2 YYEEEE. The DNA of the CDR3 is TGTGCCAGCAGCTACCCCGGGACAGGGGGGGTCTACGAGCAGTACTTC. As protein: CASSYPGTGGVYEQYF.

CDR3 bases: TGTGCCAGCAGCTTAGAACGCAGGGAAGAAGCTTTCTTT. Its protein product is CASSLERREEAFF. V gene TRBV11-2 combines with J gene TRBJ1-1; a possible D gene is TRBD1 (5 bases). CDR3 size: 13 residues. The germline V gene has CDR1 SGHAT and CDR2 FQNNGV. V was shortened by 0 bases and J by 8 bases, with 10 bases between the two germline ends. The whole variable domain, filled in from reference TRBV11-2 and TRBJ1-1, reads EAGVAQSPRYKIIEKRQSVAFWCNPISGHATLYWYQQILGQGPKLLIQFQNNGVVDDSQLPKDRFSAERLKGVDSTLKIQPAKLEDSAVYLCASSLERREEAFFGQGTRLTVV.

This sequence joins TRBV6-5 and TRBJ2-2, with TRBD2 identical over 13 bases. With 5 bases clipped from V and 6 bases from J, the junction kept 0 bases outside the gene matches. CDR3 length equals 14 residues. The germline V gene has CDR1 MNHEY and CDR2 SVGAGI. CDR3 in DNA: TGTGCCAGCAGTGGACTAGCGGGGGCCGGGGAGCTGTTTTTT. Translating gives CASSGLAGAGELFF.

The chain recombines TRBV7-6 with TRBJ2-7, with D hard to call. The CDR3 is 14 residues long. V was pared by 5 bases and J by 3 bases, with 14 bases between. Germline V gene data show CDR1 as SGHVS and CDR2 as FNYEAQ. The CDR3 bases are TGTGCCAGCAGCCCCGCTGGATCTAGCTACGAGCAGTACTTC. This sequence encodes CASSPAGSSYEQYF.

The chain employs TRBV15 and TRBJ1-2; maybe TRBD1 (6 bases). From germline, CDR1 is LNHNV and CDR2 YYDKDF (reference sequence). The CDR3 is made up of 14 amino acids. Trimming shortened V by 3 bases and J by 4 bases, and 12 bases separated the two germline ends. The DNA for the CDR3 is TGTGCCACCAGCAGGGCAGGGGTTGGCTATGGCTACACCTTC. Translated: CATSRAGVGYGYTF.

This clone has more than one count but fewer than ten. V gene TRBV19 combines with J gene TRBJ1-2, with 9 bases fitting TRBD1. Trimming at V came to 11 bases and at J to 8 bases, leaving 12 bases not matched to a gene. From germline, CDR1 is LNHDA and CDR2 SQIVND (reference sequence). The CDR3 spans 13 residues. The DNA of the CDR3 is TGTGCCTCACAACCGGGACAGGGAAGCGGCTACACCTTC. Protein: CASQPGQGSGYTF.